This T cell receptor beta chain was captured by sequencing in a study of regulatory T cells. General study results and limits: In CD3G-deficient patients, conventional CD4+ T cells were enriched for hydrophobic CDR3 residues at positions 6 and 7.

CDR3 length: 16 residues. The germline V gene encodes CDR1 MNHNY and CDR2 SVGAGI (reference sequence). V lost 0 bases to trimming and J lost 9 bases; unmatched junction nucleotides: 6. Amplification used 52 TRBV primers and 13 TRBJ primers. Generated by immunoSEQ multiplex PCR, the TCRdb table keeps only in-frame clones and is missing some. The sample includes roughly 15,000 clones, 70% to 85% of them seen just once. This clone was observed once. The antigen remains undetermined. The sequence was collected from a person aged 30 to 39 with CD3G deficiency. Sequenced sample: conventional CD4+ T cells sorted from blood. The rearrangement links TRBV6-6 to TRBJ2-3; 13 bases fit TRBD2. CDR3 sequence: CASSYSTSGRTGTQYF. As DNA, the CDR3 is TGTGCCAGCAGTTACTCGACTAGCGGGAGGACTGGGACGCAGTATTTT.